This T cell receptor beta chain was identified in a study of shared clonotypes between healthy human individuals. Findings and caveats of the study: It was anticipated that sequencing depth would influence how many clonotypes donors shared. Naive subsets generally had larger estimated richness than memory subsets.

Remarks on this clone: What it recognizes is unknown.

This table comes from immunoSEQ multiplex PCR, and its TCRdb copy is limited to in-frame clones, with some not included. Of millions of clones listed, about 93% are singletons. Terminally differentiated effector memory CD45RA+ cells were excluded by CCR7 positive selection of CD45RO-negative cells. Those who donated were healthy HIV-negative adults, with no recent acute infections or vaccinations reported. V was clipped by 4 bases and J by 5 bases; unmatched bases: 8. CDR1 and CDR2 (germline): MNHEY, SMNVEV (reference sequence). This CDR3 has 14 amino acids. The chain has TRBV27 and TRBJ2-7; 7 bases are a match to TRBD1. The sequenced material came from naive CD8+ T cells from PBMCs. The receptor's source is a man between 18 and 35 years old in good health. Some clones in this sample may be carry-over from other donors' samples. DNA for the CDR3: TGTGCCAGCAGTTCCTCGACAGGGCTGGACGAGCAGTACTTC. Translation gives CASSSSTGLDEQYF.